This T cell receptor (beta chain) derives from a study of blood T cells in healthy people across ages. Findings of the study overall: Diversity of TCR beta correlated strongly with naive T cell percentage.

To note about this clonotype: Its specificity is not known.

PCR was performed a second time for roughly 7 to 12 cycles using a sample-barcoded 5' primer and a J-beta primer mix. Each cDNA molecule, via a template-switch adaptor with 12 random nucleotides, was tagged. TCRdb recomputed calls from the 5' RACE reads with MiXCR, one row per CDR3 protein. The table shows fewer than 2,000,000 distinct CDR3 sequences, with around 35% occurring only once. Roughly 10 milliliters of peripheral blood were drawn from each donor. Total RNA extracted from each sample amounted to at least 5.5 micrograms. The sequenced material came from blood. This sequence originates from a woman aged 30 to 39 in good health.

This CDR3 reads CASSLVQPYNEQFF. Written as DNA, the CDR3 is TGTGCCAGCAGCTTAGTCCAGCCTTACAATGAGCAGTTCTTC. The genes are TRBV7-9 and TRBJ2-1; D gene unclear. There are 14 residues in the CDR3. Germline CDR1 is SEHNR and CDR2 is FQNEAQ (reference sequence). V was cut by 1 base and J by 4 bases, with 8 bases left in between.